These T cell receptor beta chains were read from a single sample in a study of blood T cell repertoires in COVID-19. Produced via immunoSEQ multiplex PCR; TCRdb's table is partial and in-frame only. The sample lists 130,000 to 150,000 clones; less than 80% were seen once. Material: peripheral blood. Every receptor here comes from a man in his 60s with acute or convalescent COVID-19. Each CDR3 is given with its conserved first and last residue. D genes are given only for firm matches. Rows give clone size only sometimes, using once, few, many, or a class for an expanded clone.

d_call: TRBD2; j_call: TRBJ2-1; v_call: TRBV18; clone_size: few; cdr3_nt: TGTGCCAGCTCACCGAGCGGGAGTTCGGGTAATGAGCAGTTCTTC; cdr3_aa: CASSPSGSSGNEQFF
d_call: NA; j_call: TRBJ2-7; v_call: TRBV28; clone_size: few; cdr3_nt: TGTGCCAGCAGGGCGAAGGAGCTCTCCTACGAGCAGTACTTC; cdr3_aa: CASRAKELSYEQYF
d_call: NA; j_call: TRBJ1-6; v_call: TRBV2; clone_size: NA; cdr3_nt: TGTGCCAGCAAGCTCCGGGACTTGAATTCACCCCTCCACTTT; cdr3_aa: CASKLRDLNSPLHF
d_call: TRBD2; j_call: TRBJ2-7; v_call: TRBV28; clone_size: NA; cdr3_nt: TGTGCCAGCAGTGTAGGACAGCGGGAGATCTACGAGCAGTACTTC; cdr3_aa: CASSVGQREIYEQYF
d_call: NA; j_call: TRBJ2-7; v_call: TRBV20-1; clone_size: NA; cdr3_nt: TGCAGTGCCCCGGACAGCTACGAGCAGTACTTC; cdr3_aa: CSAPDSYEQYF
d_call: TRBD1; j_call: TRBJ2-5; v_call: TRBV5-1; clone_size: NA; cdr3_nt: TGCGCCAGCAGCATACAGGGGGCTGGGGAGACCCAGTACTTC; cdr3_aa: CASSIQGAGETQYF
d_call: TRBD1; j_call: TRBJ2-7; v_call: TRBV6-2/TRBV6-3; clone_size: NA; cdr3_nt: TGTGCCAGCAGTCCGACAGGGGGCAGAGGCTACGAGCAGTACTTC; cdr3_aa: CASSPTGGRGYEQYF
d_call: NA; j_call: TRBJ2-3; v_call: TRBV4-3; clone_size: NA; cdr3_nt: TGCGCCAGCAGCCAAGATTTAGCGAGCGGGACAGATACGCAGTATTTT; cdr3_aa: CASSQDLASGTDTQYF
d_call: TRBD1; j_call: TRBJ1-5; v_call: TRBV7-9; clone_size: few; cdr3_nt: TGTGCCAGCAGCTTAGGACAGGGCGGAGGTAGCAATCAGCCCCAGCATTTT; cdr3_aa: CASSLGQGGGSNQPQHF
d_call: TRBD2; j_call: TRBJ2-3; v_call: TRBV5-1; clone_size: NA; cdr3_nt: TGCGCCAGCAGCTTGAGAGGACTAGCGGGAGGGAGCACAGATACGCAGTATTTT; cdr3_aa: CASSLRGLAGGSTDTQYF
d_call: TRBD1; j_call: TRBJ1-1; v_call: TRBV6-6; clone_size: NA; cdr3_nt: TGTGCCAGCAGTTACCCCGGGACAGACCATGAAGCTTTCTTT; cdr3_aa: CASSYPGTDHEAFF
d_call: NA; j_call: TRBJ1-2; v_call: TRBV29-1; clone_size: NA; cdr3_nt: TGCAGCTCACTGGACAACGCCTATGGCTACACCTTC; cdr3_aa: CSSLDNAYGYTF
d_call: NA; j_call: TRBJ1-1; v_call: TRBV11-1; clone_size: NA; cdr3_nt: TGTGCCAGCAGCTTAGGGCTCAGGCTTGAAGCTTTCTTT; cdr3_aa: CASSLGLRLEAFF
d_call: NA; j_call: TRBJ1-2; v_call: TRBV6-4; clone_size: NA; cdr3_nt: TGTGCCAGCACCCAAACTCCAGGGGATTCCGGCTACACCTTC; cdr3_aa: CASTQTPGDSGYTF
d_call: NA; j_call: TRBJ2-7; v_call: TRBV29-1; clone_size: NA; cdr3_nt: TGCAGCGTCTCAGGGCGATACGAGCAGTACTTC; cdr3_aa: CSVSGRYEQYF
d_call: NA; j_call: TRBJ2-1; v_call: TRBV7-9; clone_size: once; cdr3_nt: TGTGCCAGCAGCTTGAAACGAGGCGAGGAGCAGTTCTTC; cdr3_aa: CASSLKRGEEQFF
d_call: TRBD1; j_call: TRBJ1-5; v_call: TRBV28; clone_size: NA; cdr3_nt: TGTGCCAGCAGCTCGTACAGGGGACCTCAGCCCCAGCATTTT; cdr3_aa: CASSSYRGPQPQHF
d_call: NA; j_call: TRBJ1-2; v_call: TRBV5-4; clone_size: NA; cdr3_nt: TGTGCCAGCAGCTTGCCAGGGGCCGAAAGCAGCCACACCTTC; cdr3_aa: CASSLPGAESSHTF
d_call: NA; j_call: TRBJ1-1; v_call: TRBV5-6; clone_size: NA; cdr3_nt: TGTGCCAGCAGCTCCGGAGTGCGGGAGCGCTCTGAAGCTTTCTTT; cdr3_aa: CASSSGVRERSEAFF
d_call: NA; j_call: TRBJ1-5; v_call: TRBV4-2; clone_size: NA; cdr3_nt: TGTGCCAGCAGGGGACACGTAGATAGCAATCAGCCCCAGCATTTT; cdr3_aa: CASRGHVDSNQPQHF
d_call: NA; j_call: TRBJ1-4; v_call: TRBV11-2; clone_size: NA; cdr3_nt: TGTGCCAGCAGCTTAGCGCAGGGTTATAATGAAAAACTGTTTTTT; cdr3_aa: CASSLAQGYNEKLFF
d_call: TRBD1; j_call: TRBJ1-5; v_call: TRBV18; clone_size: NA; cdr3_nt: TGTGCCAGCTCACCCCCCCGGACGGGACAGGGAAAACAGCCCCAGCATTTT; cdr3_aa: CASSPPRTGQGKQPQHF
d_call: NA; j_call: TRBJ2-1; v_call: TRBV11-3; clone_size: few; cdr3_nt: TGTGCCAGCAGCTTATCGGGGAGTCAGGACTACAATGAGCAGTTCTTC; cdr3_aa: CASSLSGSQDYNEQFF
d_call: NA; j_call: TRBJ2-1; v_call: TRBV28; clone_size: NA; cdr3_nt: TGTGCCAGCAGATTTAGAGGGGGCAATGAGCAGTTCTTC; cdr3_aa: CASRFRGGNEQFF